This TCR beta chain was found in a study of regulatory dendritic cells for organ transplantation. Whole-study results and caveats: Among resting subsets, memory CD8+ cells contained the most alloreactive clonotypes.

The germline V gene has CDR1 LGHNA and CDR2 YSLEER. The V and J ends lost 2 bases and 7 bases, in that order; junction bases with no gene match: 5. This CDR3 has 14 residues. The repertoire was sequenced with immunoSEQ multiplex PCR; TCRdb's copy has only in-frame clones and lacks some. The sample records 5,000 to 6,500 clones, around two thirds being singletons. On this clone: Its antigen is undetermined.

Sequenced sample: memory CD8+ T cells from blood. The subset denotes: CD45RO+ memory T cells. The sequence came from a human donor in good health. The chain couples TRBV4-3 to TRBJ2-1; 7 nucleotides match TRBD2. Written as DNA, the CDR3 is TGCGCCAGCAGCCAAAGCCAGGGAGGGAATGAGCAGTTCTTC. It yields the protein CASSQSQGGNEQFF.